A selection of T cell receptor beta chains follows, all from one sample in a study of monozygotic twins with inflammatory bowel disease. TCRdb reprocessed the 5' RACE reads and reports one entry per CDR3 protein, with no DNA. The specimen's table records over 150,000 distinct CDR3 sequences. Source material: blood. Receptors were obtained from a human donor with ulcerative colitis or Crohn's disease, or a healthy co-twin of an affected twin (not recorded which). Each CDR3 is given with its conserved first and last residue.

j_call v_call cdr3_aa
TRBJ2-7 TRBV6-1 CASSRLTTGSSYELYF
TRBJ2-5 TRBV12-3/TRBV12-4 CASSLIPGQETQYF
TRBJ2-3 TRBV7-3 CASSLNRGLVDTQYF
TRBJ2-4 TRBV15 CATSRVRRDIQYF
TRBJ1-2 TRBV5-1 CASSRRGQGDGYTF
TRBJ2-2 TRBV12-3/TRBV12-4 CASSHGSPGTGELFF
TRBJ1-2 TRBV5-1 CASGGQGADGYTF
TRBJ2-7 TRBV7-2 CASSFRGKSSYEQYF
TRBJ1-1 TRBV28 CASRRAGVFAWTEAFF
TRBJ2-7 TRBV7-8 CASSLYVGGSYEQYF
TRBJ2-1 TRBV14 CASSRVREGEQFF
TRBJ2-3 TRBV7-8 CASSLPSTGGQRDTQYF
TRBJ2-5 TRBV14 CASSQDSDRIVPAETQYF
TRBJ2-1 TRBV6-4 CASSDSSGSYNEQFF
TRBJ2-1 TRBV2 CASSQLAYNEQFF
TRBJ2-7 TRBV9 CASSVDTTSGRKQYF
TRBJ1-5 TRBV29-1 CSVSVGQGWQQPQHF
TRBJ2-5 TRBV5-1 CASSWMTGNQETQYF
TRBJ1-6 TRBV28 CASSDGGSSYNSPLHF
TRBJ2-3 TRBV5-8 CASSSDGPRRRDTQYF
TRBJ2-2 TRBV5-1 CASSLAAVANTGELFF
TRBJ2-3 TRBV4-2 CASSQRTQDTDTQYF
TRBJ2-3 TRBV7-2 CASSLGARSTDTQYF